A single sample is the source of the 28 T cell receptor beta chains below, sequenced in a study of T cells after yellow fever vaccination. Each CDR3 protein is one row after TCRdb ran MiXCR on the 5' RACE reads. The sample has roughly 250,000 distinct CDR3 sequences, roughly 13% seen once. Sequenced material: CD4+ T cells sorted from PBMCs, taken 45 days after the yellow fever booster vaccination. The receptors originated from a man in his thirties or forties who received the YFV17D yellow fever vaccine.

This rearrangement joins TRBV20-1 to TRBJ1-5; D might be TRBD1 (6 bases). The germline V and J ends were trimmed by 3 bases and 7 bases, with 19 bases remaining between them. Germline V lookup: CDR1 DFQATT, CDR2 SNEGSKA (reference sequence). This CDR3 has 15 amino acids. The CDR3 DNA sequence: TGCAGTGCTAGTCAAATCCGGGACACGGACCAGCCCCAGCATTTT. Amino acids: CSASQIRDTDQPQHF.

The V call is TRBV29-1, the J call TRBJ1-1; no clear D gene. CDR1 and CDR2 from the germline V gene are SQVTM and ANQGSEA. The length of the CDR3 is 11 residues. Trimming stripped 4 bases from V and 6 bases from J, with 9 bases between. The CDR3 region has the DNA TGCAGCGTTGTCGGGGTCGCTGAAGCTTTCTTT. Translation gives CSVVGVAEAFF.

The rearrangement joins TRBV20-1 to TRBJ2-7, with 14 bases aligning to TRBD2. This CDR3 has 15 amino acids. Germline values: CDR1 DFQATT, CDR2 SNEGSKA (reference sequence). V lost 2 bases to trimming and J lost 3 bases; unmatched junction nucleotides: 3. CDR3: CSARRTSGRNYEQYF. CDR3 DNA: TGCAGTGCTAGACGGACTAGCGGGAGGAACTACGAGCAGTACTTC.

This chain links TRBV7-9 with TRBJ2-1; no clear D gene. Trimming stripped 3 bases from V and 0 bases from J, with 9 bases between. The CDR3 is 15 residues long. Germline V CDR1 and CDR2: SEHNR, FQNEAQ (reference sequence). The CDR3 DNA follows: TGTGCCAGCAGCTTGGACGGTCGCTCCTACAATGAGCAGTTCTTC. This gives the protein CASSLDGRSYNEQFF.

The V gene is TRBV20-1, the J gene TRBJ2-5; D not certain. The germline CDR1 and CDR2 sequences are DFQATT and SNEGSKA (reference sequence). Trimming cost V 3 bases and J 2 bases, with 13 bases left between them. The CDR3 runs to 14 residues. CDR3 residues: CSASLGITQETQYF. DNA for the CDR3: TGCAGTGCTAGTCTAGGGATTACACAAGAGACCCAGTACTTC.

The chain couples TRBV3-1 to TRBJ2-1; a weak D match, TRBD1 (6 bases). CDR3 length equals 16 residues. V shed 0 bases and J shed 7 bases, with 16 bases lying between them. Germline CDR1 and CDR2: LGHDT and YNNKEL (reference sequence). The CDR3 DNA follows: TGTGCCAGCAGCCAAGATCTGGGCAGGGGATTAAATGAGCAGTTCTTC. Translating it yields CASSQDLGRGLNEQFF.

This clonotype has only a few counts. This chain's CDR3 is CASSLNREKELFF. CDR3 nucleotides: TGTGCCAGCAGCTTAAACCGAGAAAAGGAGCTGTTTTTT. The V and J genes are TRBV5-5 and TRBJ2-2, with D uncertain. The V gene lost 2 bases and the J gene lost 10 bases, with 12 bases spanning the gap. Germline CDR1 is SGHKS and CDR2 is YYEKEE (reference sequence). This CDR3 is built from 13 residues.

DNA of the CDR3: TGTGCCAGCAAACGCGGGACTAGCACCAATGAGCAGTTCTTC. This translates into CASKRGTSTNEQFF. The chain combines TRBV28 with TRBJ2-1; 9 bases fit TRBD2. CDR1 MDHEN and CDR2 SYDVKM come from the germline V gene. The CDR3 has 14 residues. The V gene end was trimmed by 7 bases and the J gene end by 6 bases; junction bases not matched to a gene: 7.

This clonotype was seen a handful of times. This rearrangement joins TRBV10-2 to TRBJ1-4; 7 bases match TRBD1. Per the germline V gene, CDR1 is WSHSY and CDR2 is SAAADI. Unmatched junction bases numbered 6, after V lost 5 bases and J lost 6 bases. CDR3 size: 14 residues. CDR3 loop: CASSSGGPYEKLFF. The CDR3, as DNA: TGCGCCAGCAGTTCAGGGGGGCCGTATGAAAAACTGTTTTTT.

The CDR3 nucleotides are TGTGCCACCCAAGTAAACAGGGGGTCCTACAATGAGCAGTTCTTC. Amino acids: CATQVNRGSYNEQFF. The rearrangement joins TRBV27 to TRBJ2-1; 8 bases fit TRBD1. Germline-derived CDR1 and CDR2 are MNHEY and SMNVEV (reference sequence). There are 15 residues in the CDR3. The V segment lost 10 bases and the J segment 1 base; nucleotides outside the gene matches: 9.

In its sample, this clonotype was seen a few times. This chain connects TRBV20-1 to TRBJ2-5, with D maybe TRBD2 (6 bases). Trimming removed 6 bases from V and 4 bases from J, with 18 bases in between. There are 14 residues in the CDR3. Per germline, CDR1 DFQATT and CDR2 SNEGSKA (reference sequence). CDR3 region: CSAQTPGRGETQYF. In DNA form, the CDR3 reads TGCAGTGCCCAGACGCCCGGGCGGGGAGAGACCCAGTACTTC.

This clonotype showed up just a few times. The chain recombines TRBV5-1 with TRBJ2-4; unclear D gene. The CDR3 length is 14 residues. Deletions cut 4 bases from V and 0 bases from J, with 8 bases between. Looked up from germline, CDR1 is SGHRS and CDR2 is YFSETQ. The CDR3 sequence: CASSPALAKNIQYF. CDR3 nucleotides: TGCGCCAGCAGCCCGGCTCTAGCCAAAAACATTCAGTACTTC.

The J gene is TRBJ1-6, the V gene TRBV10-3; TRBD1 matches 8 bases. The CDR3 length is 14 residues. The V and J ends lost 6 bases and 8 bases, in that order; junction bases with no gene match: 6. Germline V gene data show CDR1 as ENHRY and CDR2 as SYGVKD. In DNA form, the CDR3 reads TGTGCCATCAGAACCGGGACAGGCGATTCACCCCTCCACTTT. It translates to CAIRTGTGDSPLHF.

This clonotype was counted many times. CDR3 loop: CSAPPGQGLNTEAFF. The CDR3 coding sequence is TGCAGTGCCCCCCCGGGACAGGGCCTGAACACTGAAGCTTTCTTT. The chain combines TRBV20-1 with TRBJ1-1; 9 bases align to TRBD1. V was clipped by 6 bases and J by 0 bases; unmatched bases: 8. There are 15 residues in the CDR3. CDR1 is DFQATT and CDR2 is SNEGSKA in the germline V gene (reference sequence).

This clonotype has at least ten counts. The chain combines TRBV11-1 with TRBJ2-1; 7 nucleotides agree with TRBD2. This CDR3 comprises 18 residues. Germline V gene sequence: CDR1 SGHAT, CDR2 FQDESV (reference sequence). V shed 5 bases, J shed 9 bases, and the junction held 22 bases outside the gene matches. The CDR3: CASSPPFRLAVRRSEQFF. The CDR3 DNA reads TGTGCCAGCAGCCCCCCTTTTAGGCTAGCGGTCCGTAGAAGTGAGCAGTTCTTC.

The V call is TRBV10-2, the J call TRBJ1-1; no clear D gene. The CDR3 sequence is 14 residues long. V shed 6 bases and J shed 8 bases, with 19 bases lying between them. The V gene's germline CDR1 is WSHSY and CDR2 SAAADI. The chain's CDR3 is CASRPDRQVGEAFF. Written as DNA, the CDR3 is TGCGCCAGCAGACCCGACCGGCAGGTCGGAGAAGCTTTCTTT.

At least ten counts were recorded for this clonotype. The chain recombines TRBV12-3 or TRBV12-4 with TRBJ2-7; D is perhaps TRBD1 (5 bases). V lost 6 bases, J lost 3 bases, and 15 bases lay in between. The CDR3 totals 14 residues. The CDR3 is CASSYTQTDYEQYF. The CDR3 DNA follows: TGTGCCAGCAGCTATACACAGACAGACTACGAGCAGTACTTC.

The chain links TRBV7-9 to TRBJ2-3; D possibly corresponds to TRBD1 (6 bases). The CDR3 has 16 residues. V lost 2 bases, J lost 5 bases, and 17 bases lay in between. Germline V gene data show CDR1 as SEHNR and CDR2 as FQNEAQ (reference sequence). This CDR3 reads CASSLLGALRGDTQYF. CDR3 DNA sequence: TGTGCCAGCAGCTTACTGGGGGCATTACGGGGAGATACGCAGTATTTT.

The chain carries TRBV27 and TRBJ2-7; no definite D call. V lost 8 bases, J lost 0 bases, and 20 bases lay in between. The CDR3 length is 16 residues. Per germline, CDR1 MNHEY and CDR2 SMNVEV (reference sequence). Here the CDR3 DNA reads TGTGCCAGCCGTCCTCGACAAGACTTGAGCTCCTACGAGCAGTACTTC. It encodes CASRPRQDLSSYEQYF.

The rearrangement links TRBV20-1 to TRBJ2-3, with D maybe TRBD2 (5 bases). V was clipped by 0 bases and J by 2 bases, with 15 bases between them. Germline-derived CDR1 and CDR2 are DFQATT and SNEGSKA (reference sequence). CDR3 length equals 16 residues. CDR3 loop: CSARENAGGLTDTQYF. The CDR3 nucleotides read TGCAGTGCTAGAGAAAACGCGGGTGGTCTCACAGATACGCAGTATTTT.

The chain recombines TRBV5-1 with TRBJ1-1; D not certain. V lost 0 bases and J 5 bases, leaving 8 bases between the germline ends. CDR1 SGHRS and CDR2 YFSETQ come from the germline V gene. This CDR3 is built from 13 residues. CDR3 sequence: CASSLEARTEAFF. Written as DNA, the CDR3 is TGCGCCAGCAGCTTGGAGGCGAGAACTGAAGCTTTCTTT.

This clonotype occurred many times. The gene calls are TRBV5-1 and TRBJ2-1; perhaps D is TRBD1 or TRBD2 (5 bases each). Germline V gene lookup returns CDR1 SGHRS and CDR2 YFSETQ. This CDR3 is 13 amino acids long. Trimming pared 2 bases from V and 14 bases from J, leaving 17 bases between. CDR3 DNA sequence: TGCGCCAGCAGCTTCGGGGACGTCCCTTTCAAGTTCTTC. Translation gives CASSFGDVPFKFF.

This clonotype was seen a few times. This CDR3 reads CSARTGRKEETQYF. CDR3 DNA sequence: TGCAGTGCTAGAACAGGTCGAAAGGAAGAGACCCAGTACTTC. This chain uses TRBV20-1 with TRBJ2-5, with TRBD1 as a possible D gene (5 bases). This CDR3 has 14 amino acids. Germline V gene sequence: CDR1 DFQATT, CDR2 SNEGSKA (reference sequence). Trimming removed 2 bases from V and 3 bases from J, with 13 bases in between.

This clonotype was seen only a few times. CDR3 coding DNA: TGTGCCAGCAGCGAGAGAGGCGCCTCTGGAAACACCATATATTTT. Translated, it gives CASSERGASGNTIYF. The gene calls are TRBV7-2 and TRBJ1-3; D remains unclear. This CDR3 has 15 residues. V was shortened by 5 bases and J by 0 bases, with 11 bases between the two germline ends. Germline V gene sequence: CDR1 SGHTA, CDR2 FQGNSA.

The chain employs TRBV7-2 and TRBJ2-7; possible D gene TRBD1, 6 bases. This CDR3 has 15 residues. CDR1 is SGHTA, CDR2 FQGNSA, per germline. V was shortened by 5 bases and J by 2 bases, with 16 bases between the two germline ends. CDR3 protein: CASSLPPGQPYEQYF. The CDR3, as DNA: TGTGCCAGCAGCCTTCCCCCGGGACAACCCTACGAGCAGTACTTC.

The chain links TRBV4-3 to TRBJ2-3; TRBD1 or TRBD2 may be the D gene (5 bases each). The germline gives CDR1 LGHNA, CDR2 YSLEER. Trimming shortened V by 3 bases and J by 0 bases, and 19 bases separated the two germline ends. The CDR3 has 18 amino acids. Here the CDR3 DNA reads TGCGCCAGCAGCCACCCACCCCTCGGTGGGGGTAGCACAGATACGCAGTATTTT. As protein: CASSHPPLGGGSTDTQYF.

There are a few counts of this clonotype. The chain is built from TRBV4-2 and TRBJ2-7, with 7 bases lining up with TRBD2. Per the germline V gene, CDR1 is LGHNA and CDR2 is YNFKEQ. CDR3 size: 14 residues. The V and J ends lost 4 bases and 4 bases, in that order; junction bases with no gene match: 7. The CDR3 loop reads CASSPRAGPYEQYF. The CDR3 DNA is TGTGCCAGCAGCCCGCGAGCGGGGCCTTACGAGCAGTACTTC.

This clonotype has more than one count but fewer than ten. The chain joins TRBV7-2 to TRBJ2-7; possible D gene TRBD1, 6 bases. The CDR3 is 15 residues long. The V and J ends lost 5 bases and 1 base respectively, with 15 bases between them. In germline, CDR1 is SGHTA, CDR2 FQGNSA. Here the CDR3 DNA reads TGTGCCAGCAGCCTGGGCCAGGGGAGTTCCTACGAGCAGTACTTC. This codes for CASSLGQGSSYEQYF. Combining the CDR3 with reference TRBV7-2 and TRBJ2-7 gives the whole variable domain GAGVSQSPSNKVTEKGKDVELRCDPISGHTALYWYRQSLGQGLEFLIYFQGNSAPDKSGLPSDRFSAERTGGSVSTLTIQRTQQEDSAVYLCASSLGQGSSYEQYFGPGTRLTVT.